Listed here are 18 T cell receptor beta chains from one sample, sequenced in a study of blood T cell repertoires in COVID-19. The repertoire was sequenced with immunoSEQ multiplex PCR; TCRdb's copy has only in-frame clones and lacks some. The data show about 180,000 clones, roughly 85% seen once. Sequencing used peripheral blood. These TCRs come from a woman at least 80 years old with active or convalescent COVID-19.

This clone was detected once. The chain links TRBV6-5 to TRBJ1-6; 7 bases are shared with TRBD1. V gave up 6 bases and J gave up 5 bases; unmatched junction bases: 7. The CDR3 consists of 15 residues. Germline V gives CDR1 MNHEY, CDR2 SVGAGI. CDR3 sequence reads: CASRGRDSHNSPLHF. CDR3 nucleotide sequence: TGTGCCAGCAGAGGCCGGGACAGCCATAATTCACCCCTCCACTTT.

The genes are TRBV18 and TRBJ1-1; the D is unclear. The germline V gene encodes CDR1 KGHSH and CDR2 LQKENI. The CDR3 runs to 13 residues. The ends were cut back, 3 bases at V and 1 base at J, with 6 bases in the middle. CDR3 amino acids: CASSPRENTEAFF. The DNA of the CDR3 is TGTGCCAGCTCACCGAGGGAGAACACTGAAGCTTTCTTT. Full variable domain (outside the CDR3, taken from reference TRBV18 and TRBJ1-1): NAGVMQNPRHLVRRRGQEARLRCSPMKGHSHVYWYRQLPEEGLKFMVYLQKENIIDESGMPKERFSAEFPKEGPSILRIQQVVRGDSAAYFCASSPRENTEAFFGQGTRLTVV.

This clone was observed a handful of times. J is TRBJ1-4 and V is TRBV28; 8 bases match TRBD1. Germline V gene lookup returns CDR1 MDHEN and CDR2 SYDVKM. This CDR3 is 13 amino acids long. V lost 6 bases and J lost 12; bases outside the gene matches: 9. CDR3 protein: CASRSTDRDELFF. CDR3 DNA sequence: TGTGCCAGCAGATCTACGGACAGGGACGAACTGTTTTTT.

The V gene is TRBV19, the J gene TRBJ1-2, with D possibly TRBD1 on 6 matching bases. V dropped 8 bases and J dropped 6 bases, with 22 bases sitting between them. CDR3 size: 15 residues. CDR1 and CDR2 from the germline V gene are LNHDA and SQIVND (reference sequence). CDR3 bases: TGTGCCAGTTCGCAGACAGGCTTAAACGGGCATGGCTACACCTTC. Translated: CASSQTGLNGHGYTF. Based on the CDR3 plus reference TRBV19 and TRBJ1-2, the full variable domain is DGGITQSPKYLFRKEGQNVTLSCEQNLNHDAMYWYRQDPGQGLRLIYYSQIVNDFQKGDIAEGYSVSREKKESFPLTVTSAQKNPTAFYLCASSQTGLNGHGYTFGSGTRLTVV.

The chain carries TRBV28 and TRBJ2-2; 7 nucleotides agree with TRBD2. The CDR3 contains 15 residues. Germline V gene data show CDR1 as MDHEN and CDR2 as SYDVKM. The V gene end was trimmed by 4 bases and the J gene end by 7 bases; junction bases not matched to a gene: 9. CDR3 protein: CASSSPGLRDGELFF. CDR3 sequence (DNA): TGTGCCAGCAGTTCACCGGGACTAAGGGACGGGGAGCTGTTTTTT.

This rearrangement joins TRBV5-4 to TRBJ2-5, with D tentatively TRBD2 (5 bases). Germline CDR1 reads SGHNT; CDR2 reads YYREEE (reference sequence). The CDR3 sequence is 14 residues long. Trimming pared 0 bases from V and 4 bases from J, leaving 10 bases between. CDR3 residues: CASSLGAEGETQYF. In DNA form, the CDR3 reads TGTGCCAGCAGCTTGGGAGCTGAGGGAGAGACCCAGTACTTC.

The chain couples TRBV6-6 to TRBJ2-2; no reliable D call. V was shortened by 2 bases and J by 2 bases, with 3 bases between the two germline ends. The germline V gene has CDR1 MNHNY and CDR2 SVGAGI (reference sequence). CDR3 length equals 13 residues. The CDR3 coding sequence is TGTGCCAGCAGTTACCCTAACACCGGGGAGCTGTTTTTT. Translation gives CASSYPNTGELFF.

The chain couples TRBV5-1 to TRBJ2-7; 7 bases map to TRBD1. V trimming: 2 bases; J trimming: 5 bases; junction bases outside the gene matches: 4. The CDR3 is 13 amino acids. Germline V lookup: CDR1 SGHRS, CDR2 YFSETQ. The CDR3 DNA sequence: TGCGCCAGCAGCTTAAACAGGGGCCACGAGCAGTACTTC. Protein product: CASSLNRGHEQYF. The full variable domain, rest sourced from reference TRBV5-1 and TRBJ2-7, is KAGVTQTPRYLIKTRGQQVTLSCSPISGHRSVSWYQQTPGQGLQFLFEYFSETQRNKGNFPGRFSGRQFSNSRSEMNVSTLELGDSALYLCASSLNRGHEQYFGPGTRLTVT.

The chain joins TRBV7-2 to TRBJ2-3, with 10 nucleotides matching TRBD2. The CDR3 length is 16 residues. The V and J ends lost 4 bases and 1 base, in that order; junction bases with no gene match: 5. Germline CDR1 is SGHTA and CDR2 is FQGNSA. The CDR3: CASSWRSGRGTDTQYF. CDR3 bases: TGTGCCAGCAGCTGGCGAAGCGGGAGGGGCACAGATACGCAGTATTTT.

J is TRBJ2-2 and V is TRBV19, with TRBD1 matching 8 bases. Germline assignment: CDR1 LNHDA and CDR2 SQIVND (reference sequence). The junction had 8 bases not matched to a gene; V was cut back by 2 bases and J by 3 bases. There are 17 residues in the CDR3. The CDR3: CASSIWRGQVDTGELFF. CDR3 nucleotides: TGTGCCAGTAGTATATGGAGGGGACAGGTGGACACCGGGGAGCTGTTTTTT.

The V gene is TRBV25-1, the J gene TRBJ1-1, with a tentative D call TRBD1 (6 bases). V lost 3 bases and J 3 bases, leaving 17 bases between the germline ends. The CDR3 covers 16 residues. CDR1 is MGHDK and CDR2 is SYGVNS in the germline V gene. The CDR3 region has the DNA TGTGCCAGCAGTGAGCTTGTCGGGGAGGGGGACACTGAAGCTTTCTTT. Its protein product is CASSELVGEGDTEAFF.

This chain joins TRBV21-1 and TRBJ1-1; the DNA was not used to check the table's D call, TRBD1. TRBV21-1 is a pseudogene segment. The CDR3 length is 15 residues. Here the CDR3 DNA reads TGTGCCAGCAGCAAAGCTTTGCAGGGGGTAACTGAAGCTTTCTTT. Translated, it gives CASSKALQGVTEAFF.

The chain has TRBV9 and TRBJ1-2; D may be TRBD1 (5 bases). V lost 4 bases to trimming and J lost 3 bases, with 13 bases between them. Germline CDR1 is SGDLS and CDR2 is YYNGEE. CDR3 length equals 14 residues. The CDR3 DNA sequence: TGTGCCAGCAGCCCGCGGGACTTGCACTATGGCTACACCTTC. This translates into CASSPRDLHYGYTF.

This chain joins TRBV6-5 and TRBJ1-1, with D perhaps TRBD1 (5 bases). CDR1 MNHEY and CDR2 SVGAGI come from the germline V gene. Trimming removed 2 bases at V and 1 base at J, with 8 bases between. This CDR3 is built from 14 residues. Here the CDR3 reads CASSYPGGNTEAFF. In DNA, the CDR3 is TGTGCCAGCAGTTACCCCGGGGGGAACACTGAAGCTTTCTTT.

V and J are TRBV11-2 and TRBJ1-5; TRBD1 is a possible D gene (5 bases). The germline CDR1 and CDR2 sequences are SGHAT and FQNNGV. The CDR3 length is 16 residues. V was shortened by 1 base and J by 2 bases, with 12 bases between the two germline ends. The CDR3 loop reads CASSLAGTVGNQPQHF. CDR3 bases: TGTGCCAGCAGCTTAGCCGGGACTGTTGGCAATCAGCCCCAGCATTTT.

By frequency in the sample, this clone is large. V usage is TRBV12-5 and J usage is TRBJ2-1; 8 bases fit TRBD1. V was pared by 0 bases and J by 4 bases, with 5 bases of the junction left unmatched. This CDR3 has 16 amino acids. Germline-derived CDR1 and CDR2 are LGHNT and FRNRAP. DNA for the CDR3: TGTGCTAGTGGTTTGGTACAAAACAGGGGGTACAATGAGCAGTTCTTC. This codes for CASGLVQNRGYNEQFF.

This clone came up a few times. This chain uses TRBV7-9 with TRBJ1-3, with D perhaps matching TRBD1 (5 bases). CDR1 is SEHNR and CDR2 is FQNEAQ in the germline V gene (reference sequence). The CDR3 consists of 15 residues. Trimming pared 3 bases from V and 3 bases from J, leaving 12 bases between. The CDR3 region has the DNA TGTGCCAGCAGCTTTCGCCGGACAAATGGAAACACCATATATTTT. It encodes CASSFRRTNGNTIYF.

The rearrangement links TRBV29-1 to TRBJ1-5; D is perhaps TRBD1 (6 bases). CDR3 length equals 14 residues. Trimming stripped 6 bases from V and 0 bases from J, with 12 bases between. The germline CDR1 and CDR2 sequences are SQVTM and ANQGSEA. CDR3 coding DNA: TGCAGCGTCACCCAGGGGAATAGCAATCAGCCCCAGCATTTT. Translating gives CSVTQGNSNQPQHF.